Detailed here is one T cell receptor (beta chain). Original processing notes: Reference gene primer amplification gave estimated nucleated cell counts. The table came from immunoSEQ multiplex PCR; TCRdb's copy has only in-frame clones and leaves some out. D and trimming were read from the DNA, whereas the V and J calls and clone size are those reported in that table. This sample carries 130,000 or so clones, roughly 72% of them seen once, and the ten largest clones take approximately 11%. Trimming stripped 3 bases from V and 0 bases from J, with 8 bases between. The V gene's germline CDR1 is SNHLY and CDR2 FYNNEI. The CDR3 extends over 14 amino acids. The sample belongs to a study of blood T cell repertoires in COVID-19. Study information: Spain, Italy and the United States supplied samples that represented acute and convalescent COVID-19. PBMCs, B-cell-depleted T cells, or T cells provided the cDNA or gDNA that made up the material.

V usage is TRBV2 and J usage is TRBJ1-1; TRBD1 might be the D (6 bases). The sequence came from a human donor in a cohort sampled during active COVID-19. Input material: peripheral blood. The CDR3 coding sequence is TGTGCCAGCAGTGATCAGGGGATGAACACTGAAGCTTTCTTT. It specifies CASSDQGMNTEAFF.